The clone carrying this T cell receptor (beta chain) showed up many times. Its antigen is unidentified. This entry comes from a study of T cells in Graves' hyperthyroidism and ophthalmopathy. Findings and caveats of the study: Stable hyperthyroidism and ophthalmopathy were separated using 13 V-J signatures.

TCR beta CDR3 regions were amplified from RNA transcripts. Primed by the HTBI set, a first-round RT-PCR was run on the TCR CDR3. In TCRdb, the multiplex PCR reads were re-called with MiXCR into one record per CDR3 protein. This repertoire shows 350,000 or so distinct CDR3 sequences, roughly 15% found once; its top ten account for about a third. CDR1 SNHLY and CDR2 FYNNEI come from the germline V gene. V dropped 4 bases and J dropped 7; count of bases not matched to a gene: 13. CDR3 length: 16 residues. Used for diagnoses were clinical symptoms, serum thyroxine and TRAb, thyroid ultrasound and orbital computed tomography. The blood sample predates any ophthalmopathy symptoms, coming from first hyperthyroidism diagnosis. Isolation of PBMCs was performed on 8 to 10 ml fresh peripheral blood.

Material: blood. V is TRBV2 and J is TRBJ2-1, with TRBD2 matching 7 bases. The sequence was obtained from a woman in her 30s with Graves' hyperthyroidism that later progressed to Graves' ophthalmopathy. The CDR3 here is CASSGETSFSGNEQFF. CDR3 DNA sequence: TGTGCCAGCAGTGGTGAGACTAGCTTCTCAGGGAATGAGCAGTTCTTC.